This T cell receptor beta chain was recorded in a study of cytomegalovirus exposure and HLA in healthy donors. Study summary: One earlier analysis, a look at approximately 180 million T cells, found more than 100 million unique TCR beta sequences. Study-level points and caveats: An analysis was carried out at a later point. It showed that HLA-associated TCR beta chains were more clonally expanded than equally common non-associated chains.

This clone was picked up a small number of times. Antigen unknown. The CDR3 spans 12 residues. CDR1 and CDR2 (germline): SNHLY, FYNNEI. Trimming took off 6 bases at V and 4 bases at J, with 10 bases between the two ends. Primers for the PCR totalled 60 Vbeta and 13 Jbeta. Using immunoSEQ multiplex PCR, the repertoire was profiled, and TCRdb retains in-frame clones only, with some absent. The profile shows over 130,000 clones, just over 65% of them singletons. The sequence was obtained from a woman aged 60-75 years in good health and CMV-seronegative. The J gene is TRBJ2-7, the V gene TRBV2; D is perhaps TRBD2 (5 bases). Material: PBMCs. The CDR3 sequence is CASSLRVYEQYF. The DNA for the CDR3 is TGTGCCAGCAGCTTGCGGGTGTACGAGCAGTACTTC.